The T cell receptor beta chain described here comes from a study of cytomegalovirus exposure and HLA in healthy donors. PCR amplification relied on 60 Vbeta primers (plus 13 Jbeta primers). TCRdb keeps only in-frame clones here, not all; method: immunoSEQ multiplex PCR. The sample holds 150,000 or so clones, about 84% seen once. This CDR3 region has 12 residues. Germline V CDR1 and CDR2: MDHEN, SYDVKM. The V and J ends lost 6 bases and 8 bases respectively, with 11 bases between them. V and J are TRBV28 and TRBJ1-5; D uncertain. This receptor was taken from a man aged 50-60 years in good health and CMV-seronegative. The specimen sequenced was PBMCs. The CDR3 DNA reads as TGTGCCAGCAGCCCCTGGCGGGAGCCCCAGCATTTT. It codes for CASSPWREPQHF.